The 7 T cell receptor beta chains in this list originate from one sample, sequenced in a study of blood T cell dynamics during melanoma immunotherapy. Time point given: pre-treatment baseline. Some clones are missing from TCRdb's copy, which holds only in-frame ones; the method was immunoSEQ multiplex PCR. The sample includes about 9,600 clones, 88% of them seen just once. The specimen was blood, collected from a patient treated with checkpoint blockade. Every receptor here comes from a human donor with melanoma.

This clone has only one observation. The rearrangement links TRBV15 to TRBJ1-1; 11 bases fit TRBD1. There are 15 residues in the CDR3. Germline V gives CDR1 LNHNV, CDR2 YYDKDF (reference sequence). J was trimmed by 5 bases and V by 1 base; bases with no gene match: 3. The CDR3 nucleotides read TGTGCCACCAGCAGAGGGACAGGGGGCTATACTGAAGCTTTCTTT. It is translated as CATSRGTGGYTEAFF.

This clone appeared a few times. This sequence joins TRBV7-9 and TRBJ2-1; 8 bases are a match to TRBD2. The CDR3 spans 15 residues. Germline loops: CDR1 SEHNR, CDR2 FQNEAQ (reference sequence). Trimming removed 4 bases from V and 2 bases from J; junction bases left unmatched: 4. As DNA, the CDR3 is TGTGCCAGCAGCTCAGGGACTAGTCCCTACAATGAGCAGTTCTTC. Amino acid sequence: CASSSGTSPYNEQFF. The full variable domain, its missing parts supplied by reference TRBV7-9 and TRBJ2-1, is DTGVSQNPRHKITKRGQNVTFRCDPISEHNRLYWYRQTLGQGPEFLTYFQNEAQLEKSRLLSDRFSAERPKGSFSTLEIQRTEQGDSAMYLCASSSGTSPYNEQFFGPGTRLTVL.

CDR3 coding DNA: TGTGCCAGTAGTATCCAACAGGGAAACACCATATATTTT. The encoded protein is CASSIQQGNTIYF. The chain couples TRBV19 to TRBJ1-3; D call uncertain. This CDR3 has 13 amino acids. Trimming pared 3 bases from V and 4 bases from J, leaving 7 bases between. Germline values: CDR1 LNHDA, CDR2 SQIVND (reference sequence).

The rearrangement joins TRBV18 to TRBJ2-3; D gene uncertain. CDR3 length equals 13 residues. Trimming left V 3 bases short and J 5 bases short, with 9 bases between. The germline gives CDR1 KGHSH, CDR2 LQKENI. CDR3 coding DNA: TGTGCCAGCTCACCGGAAGTTGTAGATACGCAGTATTTT. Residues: CASSPEVVDTQYF.

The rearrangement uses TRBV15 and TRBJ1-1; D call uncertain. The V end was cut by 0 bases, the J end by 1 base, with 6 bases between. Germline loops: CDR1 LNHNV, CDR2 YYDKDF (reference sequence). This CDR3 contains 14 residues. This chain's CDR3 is CATSRDNENTEAFF. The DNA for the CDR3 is TGTGCCACCAGCAGAGATAACGAGAACACTGAAGCTTTCTTT.

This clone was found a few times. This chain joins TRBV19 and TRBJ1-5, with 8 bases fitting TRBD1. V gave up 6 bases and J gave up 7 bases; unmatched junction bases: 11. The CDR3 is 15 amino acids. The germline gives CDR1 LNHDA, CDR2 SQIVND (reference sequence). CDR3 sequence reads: CASSLRQGPGQPQHF. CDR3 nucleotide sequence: TGTGCCAGTAGCCTCAGACAGGGGCCTGGGCAGCCCCAGCATTTT.

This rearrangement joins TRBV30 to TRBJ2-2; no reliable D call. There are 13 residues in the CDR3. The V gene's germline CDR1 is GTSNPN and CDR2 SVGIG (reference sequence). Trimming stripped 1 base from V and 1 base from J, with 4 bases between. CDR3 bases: TGTGCCTGGAGTGCCAGGAACACCGGGGAGCTGTTTTTT. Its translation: CAWSARNTGELFF. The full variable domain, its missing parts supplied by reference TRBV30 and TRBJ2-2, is SQTIHQWPATLVQPVGSPLSLECTVEGTSNPNLYWYRQAAGRGLQLLFYSVGIGQISSEVPQNLSASRPQDRQFILSSKKLLLSDSGFYLCAWSARNTGELFFGEGSRLTVL.